This TCR beta chain was identified during a study of Graves' ophthalmopathy and Graves' hyperthyroidism (dated by TCRdb to 2016 to 2019). A note on the overall study: Peripheral blood samples were taken at the time of initial diagnosis, before any treatment was given. The study used signatures of the TCR beta repertoire to tell Graves' ophthalmopathy apart from Graves' hyperthyroidism and to predict which patients would progress to ophthalmopathy. In total, around 130 blood samples were TCR-sequenced: under 45 ophthalmopathy, over 70 hyperthyroidism and some 17 hyperthyroidism-to-ophthalmopathy patients. To explore V-J signatures that separate ophthalmopathy from hyperthyroidism, a discovery set of approximately 100 patients was enrolled, consisting of approximately 44 with ophthalmopathy and approximately 57 with stable hyperthyroidism. An independent validation cohort was composed of around 19 hyperthyroidism patients and about 17 patients who later progressed from hyperthyroidism to ophthalmopathy. In roughly six hyperthyroidism patients, the T-cell repertoire of thyroid tissue was compared with the T-cell repertoire of blood. Once sampling was done, hyperthyroidism patients were given methimazole at a starting dose of 30 mg daily, while ophthalmopathy patients were given high-dose intravenous methylprednisolone. The 90 to 100 discovery patients were randomly split 7:3 into training and test sets. Overall results and qualifications from the work: The 13-signature model separated ophthalmopathy from stable hyperthyroidism with over 85% sensitivity and about 84% specificity in cross-validation, and 80%/75% in the test set. In validation, the model predicted ophthalmopathy progression with about 71% sensitivity and roughly 72% specificity; approximately 12 predicted patients were CT-confirmed with GO in a median of 6.5 months. Among expanded thyroid clonotypes with frequency above 0.001, most also showed up in blood, which suggests that blood repertoires may reflect the thyroid immune response. No statistical method was used to predetermine the sample size, and group allocation was not hidden from the investigators.

There are 15 amino acids in the CDR3, from cysteine to phenylalanine inclusive. Only CDR3 DNA remains: 45 bases, in frame from the first base. The germline ends are 13 bases apart after V is trimmed by 3 bases and J by 2 bases. From a lookup of the germline V gene, CDR1 and CDR2 are MGHRA and YSYEKL. For repertoire sequencing, the TCR beta CDR3 regions were amplified from RNA transcripts. The first round was an RT-PCR using HTBI primers with the Qiagen OneStep RT-PCR kit, and this first round was followed by a second-round multiplex PCR, then size selection and purification. Libraries were sequenced on an Illumina HiSeq2000 using paired-end 100 bp reads. The paper's data handling went like this. Reads were processed with SOAPnuke, discarding reads with adapters, uncalled bases, mean Phred below 15, or no exact constant-primer or identifier match. COPE v1.2.5 was used to merge the high-quality paired reads. Each unique nucleotide sequence was treated as a clonotype, and MiTCR v1.1 was used to align the clonotypes to the IMGT TRB V, D and J references. Only V-J combinations with frequency above 0.0001 were analysed, covering around 99% of repertoires. For each V-J combination, a TCR clonal expansion and chaos score was defined as the ratio of F50 clonal expansion to chaos observed in the TCRdist matrix. Welch's t-statistics and random forest were used to reduce the features to about a dozen V-J combinations, which were then used as input to a naive Bayes classifier. Thyroid-blood repertoire similarity was quantified with the Morisita-Horn index. The public reads were run again by TCRdb, first through fastp at Q25 and then through MiXCR, and only productive beta chains were kept. Rows merge per CDR3 protein into single entries with the most common DNA and genes. The V and J calls, along with clone size, are taken from TCRdb and not from the paper's own processing. In this sample the table shows roughly 380,000 distinct CDR3 sequences, about 16% of which occur a single time. The biggest ten clones account for about 7.3% of the sample.

A word on this clonotype: Its antigen is still unknown. No base quality information exists; no much larger clone differs at one position.

Hyperthyroidism was defined as stable when no progression to ophthalmopathy occurred within 18 months of follow-up. Hyperthyroidism patients were newly diagnosed, with disease duration under 2 months, and aged 18 to 65 years. Patients were excluded if they had other autoimmune diseases, uncontrolled infections, pregnancy or lactation. Diagnosis was based on clinical symptoms, serum thyroxine, TRAb, thyroid ultrasound and orbital computed tomography. PBMCs were isolated from 7.5 to 10 ml of fresh peripheral blood by Ficoll-Paque density gradient centrifugation. Total RNA was extracted with Trizol reagent and quality-checked on an Agilent 2100 Bioanalyzer.

The sequencing input was peripheral blood. The V gene is TRBV4-1 and the J gene is TRBJ1-2; no confident D gene assignment can be made. The source of this sequence is a woman aged 18-30 years with stable Graves' hyperthyroidism. Donor details come from another sample of the same person, matched by shared clones. CDR3 sequence: CASSQPSGGNYGYTF. The DNA reads as follows: TGCGCCAGCAGCCAGCCTTCAGGAGGAAACTATGGCTACACCTTC.